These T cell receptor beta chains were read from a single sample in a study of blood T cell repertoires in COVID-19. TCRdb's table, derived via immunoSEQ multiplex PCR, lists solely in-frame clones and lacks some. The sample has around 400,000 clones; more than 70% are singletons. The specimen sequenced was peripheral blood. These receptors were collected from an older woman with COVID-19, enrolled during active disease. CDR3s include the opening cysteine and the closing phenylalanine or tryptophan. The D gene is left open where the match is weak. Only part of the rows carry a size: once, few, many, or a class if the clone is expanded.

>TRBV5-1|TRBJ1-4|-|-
TGCGCCAGCAGCTTGATCCCGGGGGGAAGTGAAAAACTGTTTTTT
CASSLIPGGSEKLFF
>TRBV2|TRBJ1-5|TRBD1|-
TGTGCCAGCAGTGAAAGTGGCAGGGGGAGCAATCAGCCCCAGCATTTT
CASSESGRGSNQPQHF
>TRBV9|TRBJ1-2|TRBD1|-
TGTGCCAGCAGCGACAGGGGCGATAACTATGGCTACACCTTC
CASSDRGDNYGYTF
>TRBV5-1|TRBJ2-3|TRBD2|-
TGCGCCAGCAGCTTGGAGGGCGGGGGGCTCACAGATACGCAGTATTTT
CASSLEGGGLTDTQYF
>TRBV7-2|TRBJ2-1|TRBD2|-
TGTGCCAGCAGCCACGGGGGGACCAATGAGCAGTTCTTC
CASSHGGTNEQFF
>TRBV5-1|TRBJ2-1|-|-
TGCGCCAGCAGCTTCCTAGGCGGTTACAATGAGCAGTTCTTC
CASSFLGGYNEQFF
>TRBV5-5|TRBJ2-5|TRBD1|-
TGTGCCAGCAGCTTGCGGGCAGGGGGAGAGACCCAGTACTTC
CASSLRAGGETQYF
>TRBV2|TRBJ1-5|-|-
TGTGCCAGCAGTGTGGAGGGCAAGAAAAATCAGCCCCAGCATTTT
CASSVEGKKNQPQHF
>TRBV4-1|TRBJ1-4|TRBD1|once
TGCGCCAGCAGCCAACTCAATTACCCGGGACAGGGGGATGAAAAACTGTTTTTT
CASSQLNYPGQGDEKLFF
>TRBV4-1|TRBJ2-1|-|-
TGCGCCAGCAGCCAACAGACCTTTAGCGAAACCCTCTTC
CASSQQTFSETLF
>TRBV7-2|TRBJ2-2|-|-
TGTGCCAGCAGCTTTACGGGTTCCACCGGGGAGCTGTTTTTT
CASSFTGSTGELFF
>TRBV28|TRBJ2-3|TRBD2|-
TGTGCCAGCAGTTCCTCGGCCAAGACTAGCGGCGGGGGGGCCACTATCCACACAGATACGCAGTATTTT
CASSSSAKTSGGGATIHTDTQYF
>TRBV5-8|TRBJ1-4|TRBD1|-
TGTGCCAGCAGCTTCTCCAGGGGGCCGGAAAAACTGTTTTTT
CASSFSRGPEKLFF
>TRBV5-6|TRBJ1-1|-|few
TGTGCCAGCAGCTTGGTACAGGGCTATGTGAACACTGAAGCTTTCTTT
CASSLVQGYVNTEAFF
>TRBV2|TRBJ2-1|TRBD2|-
TGTGCCAGCAGATCAACTAGCGGGGGGGCGAATGAGCAGTTCTTC
CASRSTSGGANEQFF
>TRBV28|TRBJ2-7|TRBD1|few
TGTGCCAGCAGTCCGGACAGGCGCTCCTACGAGCAGTACTTC
CASSPDRRSYEQYF
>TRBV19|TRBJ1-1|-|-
TGTGCCAGTAGTATTTCAGGGATCGTCACTGAAGCTTTCTTT
CASSISGIVTEAFF
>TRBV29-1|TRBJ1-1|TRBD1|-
TGCAGCGGAATCCCGGGACAGGGGGCTACTGAAGCTTTCTTT
CSGIPGQGATEAFF
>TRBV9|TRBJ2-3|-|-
TGTGCCAGCAACCCCGCGGAAATCCTTGGACACTACACAGATACGCAGTATTTT
CASNPAEILGHYTDTQYF
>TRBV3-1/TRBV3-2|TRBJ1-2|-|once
TGTGCCAGCAGCCAAAACACCAGCGGGACAACCAAGGGGTATGGCTACACCTTC
CASSQNTSGTTKGYGYTF
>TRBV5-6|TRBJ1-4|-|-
TGTGCCAGCATCGGACGGGGGGGGATCGATGAAAAACTGTTTTTT
CASIGRGGIDEKLFF
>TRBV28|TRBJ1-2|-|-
TGTGCCAGCAGTTGGGAGCTCTATGGCTACACCTTC
CASSWELYGYTF
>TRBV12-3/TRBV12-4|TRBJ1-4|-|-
TGTGCCAGCAGTTTCCAGGGTAATGAAAAACTGTTTTTT
CASSFQGNEKLFF
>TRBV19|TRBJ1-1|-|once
TGTGCCAGTAAAGAGGGCCCTGGGGTTACTGAAGCTTTCTTT
CASKEGPGVTEAFF
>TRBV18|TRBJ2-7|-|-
TGTGCCAGCTCGCCAGGGACTCGCTCCTACGAGCAGTACTTC
CASSPGTRSYEQYF
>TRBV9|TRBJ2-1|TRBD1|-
TGTGCCAGCAGCGGACAGGGGAATAGCTACAATGAGCAGTTCTTC
CASSGQGNSYNEQFF
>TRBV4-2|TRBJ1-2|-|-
TGTGCCAGCAGCCAAGAGGGGGCCGTCGATGGCTACACCTTC
CASSQEGAVDGYTF
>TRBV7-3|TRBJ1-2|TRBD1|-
TGTGCCAGCAGCTCCGGGACAGGGGTCGGCTACACCTTC
CASSSGTGVGYTF
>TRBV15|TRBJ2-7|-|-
TGTGCCACCAGCAGAGGGGGCCTGGCGTCCGCCGAGCAGTACTTC
CATSRGGLASAEQYF
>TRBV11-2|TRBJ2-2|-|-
TGTGCCAGCAGCCCTAGAGGGTCGGGCGCGAACACCGGGGAGCTGTTTTTT
CASSPRGSGANTGELFF
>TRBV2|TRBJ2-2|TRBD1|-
TGTGCCAGCAGACCCGACAGGGGGCTGGCCGGGGAGCTGTTTTTT
CASRPDRGLAGELFF
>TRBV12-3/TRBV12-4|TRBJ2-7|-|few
TGTGCCAGCAGCCGGACAGTAACCTACGAGCAGTACTTC
CASSRTVTYEQYF
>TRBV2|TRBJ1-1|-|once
TGTGCCACCTTACGACAGCTGAACACTGAAGCTTTCTTT
CATLRQLNTEAFF
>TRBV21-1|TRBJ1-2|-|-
TGTGCCAGCGGCGAGAAAAGGAGGAGGGTCTATGGCTACACCTTC
CASGEKRRRVYGYTF
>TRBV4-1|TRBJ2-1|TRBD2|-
TGCGCCAGCAGCCCGGGGGGGCTCTCCTACAATGAGCAGTTCTTC
CASSPGGLSYNEQFF
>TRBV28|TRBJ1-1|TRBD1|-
TGTGCCAGCCAAACAGGGGGCGCAGAGAACACTGAAGCTTTCTTT
CASQTGGAENTEAFF
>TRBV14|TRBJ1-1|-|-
TGTGCCAGCAGCCAAGTTTCCGGGGTCACTGAAGCTTTCTTT
CASSQVSGVTEAFF
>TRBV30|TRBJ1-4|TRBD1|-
TGTGCCTGGAGTGTAGGGGGACAGAAGAATGAAAAACTGTTTTTT
CAWSVGGQKNEKLFF
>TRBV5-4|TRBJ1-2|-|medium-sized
TGTGCCAGCAGCCCCAGGCAGGGAAACCGGGACTTCTATGGCTACACCTTC
CASSPRQGNRDFYGYTF
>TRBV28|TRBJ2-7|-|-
TGTGCCATTCAAGGGGCTACTACCACCTACGAGCAGTACTTC
CAIQGATTTYEQYF
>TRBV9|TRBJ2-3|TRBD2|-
TGTGCCAGCAGCGTCCTAGCGGGCACAGATACGCAGTATTTT
CASSVLAGTDTQYF
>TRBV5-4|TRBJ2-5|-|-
TGTGCCAGCAGCTTCGTTTTGACGGGTCAAGAGACCCAGTACTTC
CASSFVLTGQETQYF
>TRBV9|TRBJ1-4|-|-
TGTGCCAGCAGCGCCCAGATTGCAACTAATGAAAAACTGTTTTTT
CASSAQIATNEKLFF
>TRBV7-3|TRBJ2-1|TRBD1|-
TGTGCCAGCAGCTTTGGGAAGGGACAGAACTACAATGAGCAGTTCTTC
CASSFGKGQNYNEQFF
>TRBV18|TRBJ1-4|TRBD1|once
TGTGCCAGCTCCCCTTCACAGGGGTTTAATGAAAAACTGTTTTTT
CASSPSQGFNEKLFF
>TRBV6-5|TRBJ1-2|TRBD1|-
TGTGCCAGCAGTCCCACAGGGGGCAATGGCTACACCTTC
CASSPTGGNGYTF
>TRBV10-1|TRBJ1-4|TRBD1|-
TGCGCCAGCAGTGAGGGACAGGGGCGTGAAAAACTGTTTTTT
CASSEGQGREKLFF
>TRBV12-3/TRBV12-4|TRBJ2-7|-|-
TGTGCCAGCAGTTTATCTCGCTACGAGCAGTACTTC
CASSLSRYEQYF
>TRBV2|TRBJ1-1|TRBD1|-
TGTGCCAGCGCTAGACAGGGGAACACTGAAGCTTTCTTT
CASARQGNTEAFF
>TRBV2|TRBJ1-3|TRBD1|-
TGTGCCACTAGACAGGGGTCCTCTGGAAACACCATATATTTT
CATRQGSSGNTIYF
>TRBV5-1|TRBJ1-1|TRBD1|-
TGCGCCAGCAGCTTGCAGGGGGTGAACACTGAAGCTTTCTTT
CASSLQGVNTEAFF
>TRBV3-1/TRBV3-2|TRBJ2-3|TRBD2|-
TGTGCCAGCAGCCGGAGCGGGGGCACAGATACGCAGTATTTT
CASSRSGGTDTQYF
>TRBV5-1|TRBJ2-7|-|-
TGCGCCAGCAGCTTGCAGGGCTACGAGCAGTACTTC
CASSLQGYEQYF
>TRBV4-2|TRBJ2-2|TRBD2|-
TGTGCCAGCAGCCAAGAATGGCGGGGGGACCGCACCGGGGAGCTGTTTTTT
CASSQEWRGDRTGELFF
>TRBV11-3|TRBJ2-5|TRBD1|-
TGTGCCAGCAGCCCGGTGGCAGGGGGCCGAGAGACCCAGTACTTC
CASSPVAGGRETQYF
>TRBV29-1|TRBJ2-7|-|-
TGCAGCGTTGATTCAGGTACCTACGAGCAGTACTTC
CSVDSGTYEQYF
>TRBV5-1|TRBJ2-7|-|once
TGCGCCAGCAGCGGCTCTAGCTGGAGCTCCTACGAGCAGTACTTC
CASSGSSWSSYEQYF
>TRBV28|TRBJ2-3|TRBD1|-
TGTGCCAGCAGCTACGACAGGGCCGCAGATACGCAGTATTTT
CASSYDRAADTQYF
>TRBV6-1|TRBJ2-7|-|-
TGTGCCAGCAGTGACAGGGCCACCTACGAGCAGTACTTC
CASSDRATYEQYF